The following is a TCR beta chain sequence with its context. The read ends 3 residues shy of where the CDR3 ends; the end is completed using the germline J gene. This sample was taken from a study of Tregs in tolerant kidney transplant recipients. V dropped 2 bases and J dropped 2 bases, with 8 bases sitting between them. The CDR3 length is 14 residues. Germline lookup yields CDR1 SGHTA and CDR2 FQGNSA. Using immunoSEQ multiplex PCR, the repertoire was profiled, and TCRdb retains in-frame clones only, with some absent. This sample's table reports 50,000 or so clones. This specimen was CD4+ T cells from blood, taken before the transplant. The rearrangement uses TRBV7-2 and TRBJ2-3; no reliable D call. The TCR was taken from a human donor who received a combined kidney and bone marrow transplant. The CDR3 sequence is CASSLTGSTDTQYF. Partial CDR3 DNA: TGTGCCAGCAGCTTAACCGGGTCCACAGATACG.